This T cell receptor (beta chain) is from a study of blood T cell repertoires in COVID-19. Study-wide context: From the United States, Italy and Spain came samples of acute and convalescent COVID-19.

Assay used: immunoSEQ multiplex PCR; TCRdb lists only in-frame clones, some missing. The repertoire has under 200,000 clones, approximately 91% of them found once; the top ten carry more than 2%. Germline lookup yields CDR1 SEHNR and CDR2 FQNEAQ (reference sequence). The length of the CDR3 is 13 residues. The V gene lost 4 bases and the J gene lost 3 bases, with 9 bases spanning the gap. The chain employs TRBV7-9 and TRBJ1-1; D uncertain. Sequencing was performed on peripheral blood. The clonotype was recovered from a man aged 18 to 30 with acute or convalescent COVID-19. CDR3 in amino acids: CASSSKRDTEAFF. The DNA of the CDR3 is TGTGCCAGCAGCTCAAAGAGGGACACTGAAGCTTTCTTT.